The rows below give T cell receptor beta chains drawn from one sample of a study of cytomegalovirus exposure and HLA in healthy donors. Assay: immunoSEQ multiplex PCR; the TCRdb copy retains only in-frame clones and omits some. The sample includes 85,000 to 100,000 clones, about 89% seen only once; the top ten take 8% to 10%. The sequencing input was PBMCs. The source is a man aged 25 to 45 in good health and CMV-seropositive. CDR3s include the opening cysteine and the closing phenylalanine or tryptophan. D genes are given only for firm matches. Part of the rows lack a size; the others show once, few, many or a class for expanded clones.

v_call,d_call,j_call,clone_size,cdr3_aa,cdr3_nt
TRBV10-3,TRBD1,TRBJ2-7,-,CATLDRASYEQYF,TGTGCCACCTTGGACAGGGCTTCCTACGAGCAGTACTTC
TRBV12-1,-,TRBJ1-1,-,CASRAIYTEAFF,TGTGCCAGCAGGGCCATTTACACTGAAGCTTTCTTT
TRBV28,TRBD1,TRBJ2-4,-,CASSEGQGLAKNIQYF,TGTGCCAGCAGTGAAGGACAGGGGCTTGCCAAAAACATTCAGTACTTC
TRBV14,TRBD2,TRBJ2-5,-,CASSPGTSSTQYF,TGTGCCAGCAGCCCTGGGACTAGTTCGACCCAGTACTTC
TRBV5-6,TRBD2,TRBJ2-1,once,CASTLLAGVWFF,TGTGCCAGCACTTTGTTAGCGGGGGTGTGGTTCTTC
TRBV27,-,TRBJ1-1,-,CASSPWDTLRDTEAFF,TGTGCCAGCAGTCCTTGGGACACCCTAAGGGACACTGAAGCTTTCTTT
TRBV2,TRBD2,TRBJ2-3,-,CASSESGRAPDTQYF,TGTGCCAGCAGTGAAAGCGGGAGGGCTCCAGATACGCAGTATTTT
TRBV13,TRBD2,TRBJ2-5,-,CASSSPGGGETQYF,TGTGCCAGCAGCTCTCCGGGGGGAGGAGAGACCCAGTACTTC
TRBV9,TRBD2,TRBJ2-7,-,CASTPGGSGSYEQYF,TGTGCCAGCACCCCGGGTGGTAGCGGGAGTTACGAGCAGTACTTC
TRBV5-1,TRBD2,TRBJ2-3,-,CASSRLAGGGDTQYF,TGCGCCAGCAGCCGACTAGCGGGAGGAGGAGATACGCAGTATTTT
TRBV5-4,-,TRBJ2-3,few,CASSPPGVGTQYF,TGTGCCAGCAGCCCCCCGGGAGTCGGCACGCAGTATTTT
TRBV5-1,-,TRBJ2-2,-,CASSLSPGTGELFF,TGCGCCAGCAGCTTGAGCCCCGGGACAGGGGAGCTGTTTTTT
TRBV9,TRBD2,TRBJ2-7,-,CASSVGLAQTEQYF,TGTGCCAGCAGCGTAGGACTAGCGCAAACCGAGCAGTACTTC
TRBV4-1,TRBD1,TRBJ1-1,-,CASSRPGQGVTEAFF,TGCGCCAGCAGCCGACCGGGACAGGGTGTCACTGAAGCTTTCTTT
TRBV2,-,TRBJ2-7,-,CAGKTTLAHLHF,TGTGCCGGAAAAACTACACTAGCTCATCTCCACTTC
TRBV29-1,TRBD1,TRBJ2-7,-,CSVGQGVTEQYF,TGCAGCGTTGGACAGGGGGTTACCGAGCAGTACTTC
TRBV5-1,-,TRBJ1-5,-,CASSLEAGRGQPQHF,TGCGCCAGCAGCTTGGAGGCAGGGAGGGGGCAGCCCCAGCATTTT
TRBV2,TRBD2,TRBJ2-3,-,CASRVSGRASDTQYF,TGTGCCAGCAGGGTTAGCGGGAGGGCGTCAGATACGCAGTATTTT
TRBV6-1,TRBD1,TRBJ1-2,-,CASSEAGTGGRYGYTF,TGTGCCAGCAGTGAAGCTGGGACAGGGGGTCGCTATGGCTACACCTTC
TRBV29-1,TRBD2,TRBJ2-2,-,CSVAPGLAGNTGELFF,TGCAGCGTTGCCCCCGGGTTAGCGGGAAACACCGGGGAGCTGTTTTTT
TRBV6-5,-,TRBJ2-7,-,CASSHRGGEQYF,TGTGCCAGCAGTCACCGGGGTGGGGAGCAGTACTTC
TRBV28,TRBD2,TRBJ2-7,once,CASRGPSGTYEQYF,TGTGCCAGCAGGGGCCCTAGCGGGACCTACGAGCAGTACTTC
TRBV29-1,-,TRBJ2-4,-,CSAAASAKNIQYF,TGCAGCGCGGCTGCTAGTGCCAAAAACATTCAGTACTTC
TRBV18,TRBD1,TRBJ1-4,-,CASSQTGKFEKLFF,TGTGCCAGCTCACAGACAGGGAAGTTTGAAAAACTGTTTTTT
TRBV25-1,TRBD1,TRBJ1-2,-,CASKMTGGSSYGYTF,TGTGCCAGCAAGATGACAGGGGGCTCTAGCTATGGCTACACCTTC
TRBV4-1,-,TRBJ1-5,-,CASSQAGGVRANQPQHF,TGCGCCAGCAGCCAAGCAGGAGGGGTGAGGGCCAATCAGCCCCAGCATTTT
TRBV5-1,-,TRBJ2-6,-,CASSPRDIVSGANVLTF,TGCGCCAGCAGCCCCCGGGACATCGTCTCTGGGGCCAACGTCCTGACTTTC
TRBV7-9,TRBD1,TRBJ2-7,few,CASSFPGQGYEQYF,TGTGCCAGCAGCTTCCCAGGACAGGGCTACGAGCAGTACTTC
TRBV19,-,TRBJ2-1,-,CASSMLSSYNEQFF,TGTGCCAGTAGTATGCTAAGCTCCTACAATGAGCAGTTCTTC
TRBV28,-,TRBJ2-7,-,CASSFASPYEQYF,TGTGCCAGCAGTTTTGCCAGTCCCTACGAGCAGTACTTC
TRBV7-8,TRBD2,TRBJ2-1,once,CASSAALAFSYNEQFF,TGTGCCAGCAGCGCGGCACTAGCGTTCTCCTACAATGAGCAGTTCTTC
TRBV27,TRBD1,TRBJ1-5,-,CASRRQGLLNQPQHF,TGTGCCAGCAGGCGACAGGGGCTACTCAATCAGCCCCAGCATTTT
TRBV28,TRBD1,TRBJ2-5,-,CASSRVPGQGAGEKETQYF,TGTGCCAGCAGTCGGGTCCCGGGACAGGGGGCAGGAGAGAAAGAGACCCAGTACTTC
TRBV6-5,TRBD1,TRBJ2-6,-,CASSYSGTDPNVLTF,TGTGCCAGCAGTTACTCCGGGACAGATCCCAACGTCCTGACTTTC
TRBV6-5,TRBD1,TRBJ2-1,-,CASSYLRTGDEQFF,TGTGCCAGCAGTTACCTCCGGACAGGGGATGAGCAGTTCTTC
TRBV7-9,TRBD1,TRBJ2-7,-,CASSRTGDYEQYF,TGTGCCAGCAGCCGGACAGGAGACTACGAGCAGTACTTC
TRBV10-1,TRBD2,TRBJ2-5,-,CASSQGTSGQETQYF,TGCGCCAGCAGCCAAGGGACTAGCGGGCAAGAGACCCAGTACTTC
TRBV5-1,-,TRBJ1-2,-,CASGDLQGSDGYTF,TGCGCCAGCGGAGACTTACAGGGTTCCGATGGCTACACCTTC
TRBV6-1,-,TRBJ1-3,-,CASSETHSGNTIYF,TGTGCCAGCAGCGAAACTCACTCTGGAAACACCATATATTTT
TRBV30,-,TRBJ1-4,-,CAWSVQGIGEKLFF,TGTGCCTGGAGTGTTCAGGGAATTGGGGAAAAACTGTTTTTT
TRBV7-2,-,TRBJ1-4,once,CASSLVQQAYEKLFF,TGTGCCAGCAGCTTAGTACAGCAGGCCTATGAAAAACTGTTTTTT
TRBV7-6,-,TRBJ2-5,-,CASSSGQKQETQYF,TGTGCCAGCAGCTCTGGACAAAAACAAGAGACCCAGTACTTC
TRBV7-8,TRBD1,TRBJ1-5,-,CASSLVQGGNQPQHF,TGTGCCAGCAGCTTAGTGCAGGGGGGCAATCAGCCCCAGCATTTT